This T cell receptor beta chain was retrieved from a study of patients and donors after allogeneic stem cell transplantation. In this sample, this clonotype turned up many times. TCRdb recomputed calls from the RT-PCR reads with MiXCR, one row per CDR3 protein. Of about 960,000 distinct CDR3 sequences listed, more than 15% are singletons. The V and J ends lost 2 bases and 5 bases respectively, with 12 bases between them. The germline V gene encodes CDR1 DFQATT and CDR2 SNEGSKA (reference sequence). This CDR3 has 13 residues. The clonotype was recovered from a human donor who was either an allogeneic HSCT recipient or a stem cell or donor lymphocyte infusion donor (not recorded which). It is not recorded whose cells these are; they may come from a transplant donor. V is TRBV20-1 and J is TRBJ1-2, with no clear D. Sequencing input: blood, either unsorted or a sorted T cell fraction (not recorded which). The CDR3 DNA is TGCAGTGCTAGACTGCAGTACGAGTATGGCTACACCTTC. Translation gives CSARLQYEYGYTF.